This TCR beta chain comes out of a study of blood T cell repertoires in COVID-19. The CDR3 is 17 residues long. Unmatched junction bases numbered 7, after V lost 6 bases and J lost 4 bases. The germline gives CDR1 SNHLY, CDR2 FYNNEI. Authors' data handling: By means of reference gene primer amplification, nucleated cell counts were estimated. TCRdb's table, derived via immunoSEQ multiplex PCR, lists solely in-frame clones and lacks some. V and J calls and clone size follow that table, whereas D and trimming were derived from the DNA. The sample includes roughly 160,000 clones, approximately 82% seen only once; the top ten take roughly 19%.

This clonotype originated in a woman between 70 and 85 years old who had recovered from COVID-19. The rearrangement links TRBV2 to TRBJ2-2; 14 bases are shared with TRBD2. Sequencing input: peripheral blood. In DNA form, the CDR3 reads TGTGCCAGCAGACCGGGACTAGCGGGGGCGGCCACCGGGGAGCTGTTTTTT. Translation gives CASRPGLAGAATGELFF.